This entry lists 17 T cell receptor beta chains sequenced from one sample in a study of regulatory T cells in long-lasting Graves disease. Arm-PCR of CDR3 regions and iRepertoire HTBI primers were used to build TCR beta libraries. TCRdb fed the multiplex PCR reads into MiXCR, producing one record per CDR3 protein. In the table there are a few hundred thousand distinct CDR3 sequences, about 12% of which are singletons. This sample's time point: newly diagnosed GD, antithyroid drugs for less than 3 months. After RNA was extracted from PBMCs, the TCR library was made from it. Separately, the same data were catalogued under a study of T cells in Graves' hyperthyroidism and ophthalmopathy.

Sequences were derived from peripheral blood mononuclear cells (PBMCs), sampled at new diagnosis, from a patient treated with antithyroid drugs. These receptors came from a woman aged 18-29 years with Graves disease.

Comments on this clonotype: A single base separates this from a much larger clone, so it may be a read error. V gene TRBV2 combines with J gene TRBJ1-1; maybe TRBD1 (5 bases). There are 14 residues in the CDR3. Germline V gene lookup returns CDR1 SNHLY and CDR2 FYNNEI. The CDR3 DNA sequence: TGTGCCAGCAGTATTCAGCGCCAGGGCACTGAAGCTTCCTTT. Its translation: CASSIQRQGTEASF.

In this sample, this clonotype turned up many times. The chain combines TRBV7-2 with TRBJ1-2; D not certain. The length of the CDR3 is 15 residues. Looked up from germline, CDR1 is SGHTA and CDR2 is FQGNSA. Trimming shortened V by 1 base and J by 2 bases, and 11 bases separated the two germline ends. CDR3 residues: CASSLETVGNYGYTF. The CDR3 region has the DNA TGTGCCAGCAGCTTAGAAACGGTGGGAAACTATGGCTACACCTTC.

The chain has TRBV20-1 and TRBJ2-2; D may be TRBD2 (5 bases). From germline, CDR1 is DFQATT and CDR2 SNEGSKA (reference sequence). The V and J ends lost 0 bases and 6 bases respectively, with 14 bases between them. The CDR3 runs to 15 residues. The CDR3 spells CSARDRRVGAGELFF. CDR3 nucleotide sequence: TGCAGTGCTAGAGATCGTCGGGTCGGGGCCGGGGAGCTGTTTTTT.

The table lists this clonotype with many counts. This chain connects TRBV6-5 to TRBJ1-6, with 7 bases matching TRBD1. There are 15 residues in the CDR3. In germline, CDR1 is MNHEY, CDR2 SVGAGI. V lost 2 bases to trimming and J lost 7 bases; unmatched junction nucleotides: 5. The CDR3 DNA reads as TGTGCCAGCAGTTACGCGACAGGGTCAAATTCACCCCTCCACTTT. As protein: CASSYATGSNSPLHF.

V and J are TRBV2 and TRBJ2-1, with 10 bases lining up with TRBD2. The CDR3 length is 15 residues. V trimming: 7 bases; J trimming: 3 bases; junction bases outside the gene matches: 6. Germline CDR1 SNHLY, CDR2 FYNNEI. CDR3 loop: CASTQLAGHYNEQFF. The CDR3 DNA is TGTGCCAGCACTCAACTAGCGGGACACTACAATGAGCAGTTCTTC.

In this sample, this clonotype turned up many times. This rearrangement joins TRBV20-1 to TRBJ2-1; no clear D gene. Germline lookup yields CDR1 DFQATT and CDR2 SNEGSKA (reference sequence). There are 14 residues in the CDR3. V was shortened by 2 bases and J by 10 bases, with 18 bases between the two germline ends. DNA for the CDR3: TGCAGTGCTAGACATCCCCGTTTCGGCCACGAGCAGTTCTTC. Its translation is CSARHPRFGHEQFF.

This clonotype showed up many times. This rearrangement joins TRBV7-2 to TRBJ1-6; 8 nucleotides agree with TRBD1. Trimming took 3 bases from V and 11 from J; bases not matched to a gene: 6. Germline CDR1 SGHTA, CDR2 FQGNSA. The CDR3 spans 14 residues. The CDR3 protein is CASSFNGRGPPLHF. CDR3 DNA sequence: TGTGCCAGCAGCTTCAACGGCAGGGGGCCACCCCTCCACTTT. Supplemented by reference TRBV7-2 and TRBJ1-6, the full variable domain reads GAGVSQSPSNKVTEKGKDVELRCDPISGHTALYWYRQSLGQGLEFLIYFQGNSAPDKSGLPSDRFSAERTGGSVSTLTIQRTQQEDSAVYLCASSFNGRGPPLHFGNGTRLTVT.

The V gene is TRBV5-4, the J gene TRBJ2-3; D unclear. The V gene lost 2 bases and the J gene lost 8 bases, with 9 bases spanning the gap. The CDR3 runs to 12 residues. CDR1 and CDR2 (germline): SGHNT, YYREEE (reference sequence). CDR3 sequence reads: CASSFSPGTQYF. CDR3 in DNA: TGTGCCAGCAGCTTTTCCCCGGGTACGCAGTATTTT.

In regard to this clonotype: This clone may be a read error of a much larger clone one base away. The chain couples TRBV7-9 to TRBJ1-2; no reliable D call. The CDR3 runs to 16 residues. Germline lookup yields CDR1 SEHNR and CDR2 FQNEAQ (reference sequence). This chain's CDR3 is CASSSGWDEANHGYTF. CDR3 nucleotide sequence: TGTGCCAGCAGCTCGGGGTGGGATGAAGCTAACCATGGCTACACCTTC.

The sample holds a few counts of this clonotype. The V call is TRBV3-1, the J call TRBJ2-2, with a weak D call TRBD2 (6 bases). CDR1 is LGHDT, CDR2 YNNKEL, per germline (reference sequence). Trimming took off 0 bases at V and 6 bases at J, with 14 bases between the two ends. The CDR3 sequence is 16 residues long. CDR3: CASSQDAAGRPGELFF. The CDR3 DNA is TGTGCCAGCAGCCAAGATGCCGCGGGGCGGCCCGGGGAGCTGTTTTTT.

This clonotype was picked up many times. The CDR3 here is CASSLNPWVGEQYF. The CDR3 coding sequence is TGTGCCAGCAGTTTAAATCCTTGGGTGGGCGAGCAGTACTTC. The rearrangement links TRBV27 to TRBJ2-7; D not certain. Germline V gene sequence: CDR1 MNHEY, CDR2 SMNVEV (reference sequence). With 2 bases removed from V and 6 bases from J, the gap between germline ends came to 14 bases. The CDR3 consists of 14 residues.

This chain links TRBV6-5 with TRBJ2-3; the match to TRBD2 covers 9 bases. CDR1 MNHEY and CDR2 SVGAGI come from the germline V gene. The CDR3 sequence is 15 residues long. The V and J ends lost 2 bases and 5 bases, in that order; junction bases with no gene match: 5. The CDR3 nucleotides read TGTGCCAGCAGTTACGTGCTAGCGGGATTAGATACGCAGTATTTT. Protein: CASSYVLAGLDTQYF.

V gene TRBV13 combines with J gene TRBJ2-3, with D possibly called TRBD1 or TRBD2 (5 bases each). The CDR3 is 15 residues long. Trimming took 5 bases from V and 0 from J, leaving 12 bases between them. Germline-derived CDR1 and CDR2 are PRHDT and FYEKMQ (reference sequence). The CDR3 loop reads CASSVPGPSTDTQYF. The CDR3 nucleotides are TGTGCCAGCAGCGTACCGGGGCCTAGCACAGATACGCAGTATTTT.

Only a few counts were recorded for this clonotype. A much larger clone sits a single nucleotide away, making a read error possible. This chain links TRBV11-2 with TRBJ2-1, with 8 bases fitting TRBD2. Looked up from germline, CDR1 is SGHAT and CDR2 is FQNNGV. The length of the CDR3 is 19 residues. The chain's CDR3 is CASSLIPPGGGRSYNEQLF. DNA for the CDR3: TGTGCCAGCAGCTTAATCCCCCCGGGGGGCGGGAGGTCCTACAATGAGCAGCTCTTC.

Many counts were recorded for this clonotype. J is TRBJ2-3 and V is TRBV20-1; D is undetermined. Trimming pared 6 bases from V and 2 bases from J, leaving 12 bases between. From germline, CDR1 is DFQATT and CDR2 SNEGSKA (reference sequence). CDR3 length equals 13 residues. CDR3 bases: TGCAGTGCCAGTCCAGTTAACACAGATACGCAGTATTTT. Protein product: CSASPVNTDTQYF.

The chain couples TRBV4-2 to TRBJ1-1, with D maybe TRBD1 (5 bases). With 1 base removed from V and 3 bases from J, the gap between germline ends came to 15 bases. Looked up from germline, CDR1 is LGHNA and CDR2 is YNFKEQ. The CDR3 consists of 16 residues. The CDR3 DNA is TGTGCCAGCAGCCAAGGCTGGGGGATATTGTACACTGAAGCTTTCTTT. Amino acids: CASSQGWGILYTEAFF.

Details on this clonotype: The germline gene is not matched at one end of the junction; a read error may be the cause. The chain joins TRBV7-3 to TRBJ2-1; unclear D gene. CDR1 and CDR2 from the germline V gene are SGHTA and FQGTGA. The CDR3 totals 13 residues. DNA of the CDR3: TGTGCCAGCAGCTTCACTAAAGACAAGGAGCAGTTCTTC. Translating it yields CASSFTKDKEQFF.